This TCR beta chain is drawn from a study of early T cells in non-severe SARS-CoV-2 infection. In this sample, this clonotype turned up many times. TCRdb ran MiXCR on the 5' RACE reads and lists one entry per CDR3 protein. The sample includes around 47,000 distinct CDR3 sequences, roughly 10% seen only once; the top ten take 21%. The ends lost 7 bases at V and 7 bases at J; junction bases unmatched: 7. The germline V gene encodes CDR1 DFQATT and CDR2 SNEGSKA (reference sequence). This CDR3 is built from 13 residues. The V call is TRBV20-1, the J call TRBJ2-1, with 10 positions matching TRBD2. This receptor was identified in an adult who was a healthcare worker with PCR-confirmed SARS-CoV-2 infection or an uninfected control (not recorded which). The sequenced sample consisted of whole blood. CDR3 protein: CSEASGGRNEQFF. The CDR3 bases are TGCAGTGAGGCTAGCGGGGGCAGGAATGAGCAGTTCTTC.